This TCR beta chain is from a study of cytomegalovirus exposure and HLA in healthy donors. Study-level points and caveats: Testing in vitro showed three CMV-associated chains specific for CMV antigens. When analyzed later, a missense DCLRE1C variant was found to be linked to TCR beta V- and J-gene trimming. Upon later analysis, HLA-associated TCR beta chains proved more clonally expanded than other, equally common chains.

Worth noting for this clone: Its specificity is unknown.

Researchers ran the PCR with 60 Vbeta and 13 Jbeta primers. Generated by immunoSEQ multiplex PCR, the TCRdb table keeps only in-frame clones and is missing some. The sample holds 200,000 to 300,000 clones, 70% to 90% seen once. V lost 6 bases and J lost 6; bases outside the gene matches: 17. CDR3 length: 16 residues. Germline CDR1 MNHEY, CDR2 SMNVEV (reference sequence). The chain is built from TRBV27 and TRBJ2-7, with 7 bases fitting TRBD2. This receptor was taken from a woman aged 40 to 55 in good health and CMV-seropositive. The sample was PBMCs. The CDR3 DNA reads as TGTGCCAGCAGCCATGGGGGAGGGGCAAATGTGGCCGAGCAGTACTTC. Its protein is CASSHGGGANVAEQYF.